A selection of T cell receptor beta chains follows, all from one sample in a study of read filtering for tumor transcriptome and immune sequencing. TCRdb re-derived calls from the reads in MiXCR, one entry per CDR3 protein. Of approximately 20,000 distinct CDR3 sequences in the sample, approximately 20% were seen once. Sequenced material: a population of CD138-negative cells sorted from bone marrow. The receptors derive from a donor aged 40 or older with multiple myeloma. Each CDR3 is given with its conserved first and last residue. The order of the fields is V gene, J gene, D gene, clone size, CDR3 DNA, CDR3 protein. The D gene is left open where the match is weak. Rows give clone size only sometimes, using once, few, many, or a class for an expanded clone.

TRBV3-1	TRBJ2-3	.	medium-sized	TGTGCCAGCAGCCAAGATCATACGAGAGCTCAGGTGGATACGCAGTATTTT	CASSQDHTRAQVDTQYF
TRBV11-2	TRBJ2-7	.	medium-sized	TGTGCCAGCAGTGACGTACCGGGACCGCTCTACTTC	CASSDVPGPLYF
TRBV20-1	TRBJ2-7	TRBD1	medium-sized	TGCAGTGCTAGCCCAGGGGGCCCCTACGAGCAGTACTTC	CSASPGGPYEQYF
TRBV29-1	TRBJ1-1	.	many	TGCAGCTCCTGGGGTGGCACTGAAGCTTTCTTT	CSSWGGTEAFF
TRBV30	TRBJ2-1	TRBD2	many	TGTGCCTGGAGAAACGGACTAGCGGGATTGTACAATGAGCAGTTCTTC	CAWRNGLAGLYNEQFF
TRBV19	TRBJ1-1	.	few	TGTGCCAGTAGTATCCAAGCAGGGTCTGAAGCTTTCTTT	CASSIQAGSEAFF
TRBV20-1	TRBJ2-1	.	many	TGCAGTGCCCCCCCCCGCGGGATATACAATGAGCAGTTCTTC	CSAPPRGIYNEQFF
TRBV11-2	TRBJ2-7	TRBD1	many	TGTGCCAGCAGCTTAGGAAGGCAACAGGGGGAGCAGTACTTC	CASSLGRQQGEQYF
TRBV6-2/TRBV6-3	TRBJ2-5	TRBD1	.	TGTGCCAGCAGCCGGGACAGCCAGGGGACCCAGTACTTC	CASSRDSQGTQYF
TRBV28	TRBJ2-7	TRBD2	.	TGTGCCAGCAGCGGGACTAGCGGGCTGAGCTCCTACGAGCAGTACTTC	CASSGTSGLSSYEQYF
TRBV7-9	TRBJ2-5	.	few	TGTGCCAGCAGCTTAAGTCAGGGTAAAGAGACCCAGTACTTC	CASSLSQGKETQYF
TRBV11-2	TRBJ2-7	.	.	TGTGCCGGCAGCTTAGAATTAGTTGGCGAGCAGTACTTC	CAGSLELVGEQYF
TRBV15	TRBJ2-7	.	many	TGTGCCACCAGCACATCCCGGGCTCCTGGGGAGCAGTACTTC	CATSTSRAPGEQYF
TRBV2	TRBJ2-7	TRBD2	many	TGTGCCAGCAGTAGCGGGAGAGGCACCTACGAGCAGTACTTC	CASSSGRGTYEQYF
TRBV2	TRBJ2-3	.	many	TGTGCCAGCAGTGATTCTCGGGGCCTCGGCACAGATACGCAGTATTTT	CASSDSRGLGTDTQYF
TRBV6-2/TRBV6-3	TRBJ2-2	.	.	TGTGCCAGCTCACCCCTCGGTACCAGCTCCCCCGGGGAGCTGTTTTTT	CASSPLGTSSPGELFF
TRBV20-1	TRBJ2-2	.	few	TGCAGTGCTAGAGATCAGTGGGGACGACCCGGGGAGCTGTTTTTT	CSARDQWGRPGELFF
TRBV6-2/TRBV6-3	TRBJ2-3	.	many	TGTGCCAGCAGTCCCCGGGGGCGGGTCGGAACAGATACGCAGTATTTT	CASSPRGRVGTDTQYF
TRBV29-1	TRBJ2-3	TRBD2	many	TGCAGCGCGTCTAGCGGCTCCACAGATACGCAGTATTTT	CSASSGSTDTQYF
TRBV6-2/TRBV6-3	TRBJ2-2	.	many	TGTGCCAGCACCCCTCGGTCGGGGACCGGGGAGCTGTTTTTT	CASTPRSGTGELFF
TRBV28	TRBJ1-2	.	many	TGTGCCAGCAGTTCCACCGGGGCAGTCGTCTATGGCTACACCTTC	CASSSTGAVVYGYTF
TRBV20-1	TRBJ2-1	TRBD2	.	TGCGATGCTGTCAGCGGGAGGCACAACAATGAGCAGTTCTTC	CDAVSGRHNNEQFF
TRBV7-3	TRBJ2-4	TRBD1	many	TGTGCCAGCAGCTCAGCCTCCGGGACAGGGGGCAAAGCCAAAAACATTCAGTACTTC	CASSSASGTGGKAKNIQYF
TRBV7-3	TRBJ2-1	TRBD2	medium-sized	TGTGCCAGCAGCTTCTCACTAGCGTCAGACAATGAGCAGTTCTTC	CASSFSLASDNEQFF
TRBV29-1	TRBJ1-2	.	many	TGCAGCGTTGAAGATCAGGCAGGGTCTGGCTACACCTTC	CSVEDQAGSGYTF
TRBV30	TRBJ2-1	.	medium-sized	TGTGCCTGGATGCGTGCATACAATGAGCAGTTCTTC	CAWMRAYNEQFF
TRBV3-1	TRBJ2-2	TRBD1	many	TGTGCCAGCAGCCGCCCGGGGACAGCGAACACCGGGGAGCTGTTTTTT	CASSRPGTANTGELFF
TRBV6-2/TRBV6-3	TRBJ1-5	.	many	TGTGCCAGCAGTTACACACTTCAGCCCCAGCATTTT	CASSYTLQPQHF
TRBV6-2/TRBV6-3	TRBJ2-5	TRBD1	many	TGTGCCAGCAGGGAACCAGGGGGCGCAGAGACCCAGTACTTC	CASREPGGAETQYF
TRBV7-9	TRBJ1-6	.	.	TGTGCCAGCAGCTTAGGGAACGCTGGTTCACCCCTCCACTTT	CASSLGNAGSPLHF
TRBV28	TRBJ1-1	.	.	TGTGCCAGCGAGGAAGATACGAACACTGAAGCTTTCTTT	CASEEDTNTEAFF
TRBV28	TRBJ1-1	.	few	TGTGCCAGCGCACATCCAAATGTTGAAGCTTTCTTT	CASAHPNVEAFF
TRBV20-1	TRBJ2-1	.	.	TGCAGTGCTCCAGGACTGCCAACCTACAATGAGCAGTTCTTC	CSAPGLPTYNEQFF
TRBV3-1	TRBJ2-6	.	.	TGTGCCAGCAGCCAAGCTTCGGTGGCTGGGGCCAACGTCCTGACTTTC	CASSQASVAGANVLTF
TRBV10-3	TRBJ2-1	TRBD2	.	TGTGCCATCAGCGGGGAGACTAGCGGGCCGAGCTCCTACAATGAGCAGTTCTTC	CAISGETSGPSSYNEQFF
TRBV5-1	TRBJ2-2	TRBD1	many	TGCGCCAGCAGCTCCCCCCCGGGGAGACAGGGCCTGGACACCGGGGAGCTGTTTTTT	CASSSPPGRQGLDTGELFF
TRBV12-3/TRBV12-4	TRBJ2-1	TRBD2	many	TGTGCCAGCAGAACTGGGACTAGCGGGGGGAATGGGTTCTTC	CASRTGTSGGNGFF
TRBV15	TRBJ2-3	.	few	TGTGCCACCAGCAGGGTCAGGGGAAAACTCACAGATACGCAGTATTTT	CATSRVRGKLTDTQYF